The rows below give T cell receptor beta chains drawn from one sample of a study of cytomegalovirus exposure and HLA in healthy donors. Sequenced by immunoSEQ multiplex PCR; TCRdb stores in-frame clones only, minus some. This table has 180,000 or so clones, 80% appearing once. The sample comprised PBMCs. These receptors all stem from a girl aged 5-17 years in good health and CMV-seropositive. Both conserved end residues are part of each CDR3. A D gene is named only where the DNA matches it firmly. A clone size is listed for some rows: how often the clone was seen (once, few, many), or a class if it is expanded.

>TRBJ2-7|-|-|TRBV6-5
CASSYRIAVVNEQYF
TGTGCCAGCAGTTACCGAATAGCCGTGGTGAACGAGCAGTACTTC
>TRBJ1-2|-|-|TRBV18
CASSHGGGLTPYGYTF
TGTGCCAGCTCACACGGGGGGGGGTTAACCCCCTATGGCTACACCTTC
>TRBJ2-3|-|-|TRBV4-1
CASSQSEDSRADTQYF
TGCGCCAGCAGCCAAAGTGAGGACAGCAGAGCAGATACGCAGTATTTT
>TRBJ2-5|TRBD1|few|TRBV6-6
CASLTSGGGETQYF
TGTGCCAGCCTTACTTCAGGGGGCGGGGAGACCCAGTACTTC
>TRBJ2-1|TRBD2|-|TRBV5-8
CASSGWGGGFSYNEQFF
TGTGCCAGCAGTGGATGGGGGGGTGGCTTCTCCTACAATGAGCAGTTCTTC
>TRBJ2-7|TRBD2|-|TRBV7-9
CAGTGTRAHEQYF
TGTGCCGGAACCGGGACTAGGGCCCACGAGCAGTACTTC
>TRBJ1-1|-|-|TRBV27
CASSTAYTEAFF
TGTGCCAGCAGCACAGCTTACACTGAAGCTTTCTTT
>TRBJ1-5|TRBD1|few|TRBV19
CASSMTGLAQPQHF
TGTGCCAGTAGTATGACAGGGCTCGCTCAGCCCCAGCATTTT
>TRBJ2-3|-|once|TRBV27
CASHFGDTQYF
TGTGCCAGCCACTTTGGAGATACGCAGTATTTT
>TRBJ2-7|TRBD1|-|TRBV19
CASSTDRDTYEQYF
TGTGCCAGTAGTACGGACAGGGACACCTACGAGCAGTACTTC
>TRBJ1-3|TRBD1|-|TRBV7-9
CASSPTGTGGNTIYF
TGTGCCAGCAGCCCGACCGGGACAGGTGGAAACACCATATATTTT
>TRBJ1-2|-|-|TRBV25-1
CATRLEGYGYTF
TGTGCCACCCGTCTAGAGGGATATGGCTACACCTTC
>TRBJ2-7|TRBD2|few|TRBV4-2
CASSQDPLAGGPHEQYF
TGTGCCAGCAGCCAAGATCCACTAGCGGGAGGGCCCCACGAGCAGTACTTC
>TRBJ1-1|TRBD1|-|TRBV7-8
CASSLAFTGTGVLNTEAFF
TGTGCCAGCAGCTTAGCGTTTACCGGGACAGGGGTCCTGAACACTGAAGCTTTCTTT
>TRBJ2-7|TRBD2|-|TRBV15
CATSSPTSGIYEQYF
TGTGCCACCAGCTCCCCGACTAGCGGGATCTACGAGCAGTACTTC
>TRBJ2-3|-|-|TRBV9
CASSVATGSTDTQYF
TGTGCCAGCAGCGTAGCTACAGGAAGCACAGATACGCAGTATTTT
>TRBJ1-2|-|-|TRBV4-1
CASSYHPAGAYGYTF
TGCGCCAGCAGCTATCACCCCGCGGGGGCGTATGGCTACACCTTC
>TRBJ2-7|-|-|TRBV18
CASSQGRVGYEQYF
TGTGCCAGCTCCCAAGGCAGGGTAGGCTACGAGCAGTACTTC
>TRBJ2-7|-|-|TRBV2
CASSALRAGSEQYF
TGTGCCAGCAGTGCGTTGCGGGCGGGGTCCGAGCAGTACTTC
>TRBJ1-1|-|few|TRBV4-2
CASSTGNTEAFF
TGTGCCAGCAGCACAGGAAACACTGAAGCTTTCTTT
>TRBJ2-2|-|-|TRBV7-6
CASSLGGSTGELFF
TGTGCCAGCAGCTTAGGAGGATCCACCGGGGAGCTGTTTTTT
>TRBJ1-2|-|-|TRBV6-6
CASIFEGSMGYTF
TGTGCCAGCATCTTCGAGGGATCCATGGGCTACACCTTC
>TRBJ1-4|TRBD1|-|TRBV9
CASSVEGDRVNEKLFF
TGTGCCAGCAGCGTAGAAGGAGACAGGGTTAATGAAAAACTGTTTTTT
>TRBJ2-1|-|-|TRBV5-1
CASSPYPGVPYNEQFF
TGCGCCAGCAGCCCTTACCCGGGAGTTCCCTACAATGAGCAGTTCTTC
>TRBJ2-7|-|-|TRBV5-1
CASSPEQGLSYEQYF
TGCGCCAGCAGCCCAGAACAGGGCCTCTCCTACGAGCAGTACTTC
>TRBJ2-1|TRBD1|-|TRBV6-5
CASSYRDRNPYNEQFF
TGTGCCAGCAGTTACAGGGACAGGAACCCTTACAATGAGCAGTTCTTC
>TRBJ1-4|-|-|TRBV7-2
CASSTYRDANEKLFF
TGTGCCAGCAGCACTTACAGGGATGCTAATGAAAAACTGTTTTTT
>TRBJ2-2|-|few|TRBV27
CASSLYAGMSTGELFF
TGTGCCAGCAGTTTATATGCGGGGATGAGCACCGGGGAGCTGTTTTTT
>TRBJ1-5|TRBD1|once|TRBV30
CAWTTGRFNQPQHF
TGTGCCTGGACGACAGGGAGGTTCAATCAGCCCCAGCATTTT
>TRBJ2-1|TRBD2|-|TRBV10-3
CAISGASGSNEQFF
TGTGCCATCAGTGGGGCTAGCGGGTCCAATGAGCAGTTCTTC
>TRBJ2-2|TRBD2|-|TRBV2
CASSRGLAGELFF
TGTGCCAGCAGTAGAGGACTAGCCGGGGAGCTGTTTTTT
>TRBJ2-5|-|-|TRBV5-6
CASSTYRGSRETQYF
TGTGCCAGCAGCACCTACCGGGGATCAAGAGAAACCCAGTACTTC
>TRBJ2-3|TRBD2|-|TRBV5-1
CASGGDLAGATDTQYF
TGCGCCAGCGGCGGGGATCTAGCGGGAGCCACAGATACGCAGTATTTT
>TRBJ2-7|TRBD2|-|TRBV4-1
CASSHREAGEQYF
TGCGCCAGCAGCCACCGGGAGGCGGGCGAGCAGTACTTC
>TRBJ2-7|TRBD2|-|TRBV5-4
CASSVSGTYEQYF
TGTGCCAGCAGTGTAAGCGGGACCTACGAGCAGTACTTC
>TRBJ1-2|-|-|TRBV14
CASSQDYSYGYTF
TGTGCCAGCAGCCAAGACTACAGCTATGGCTACACCTTC
>TRBJ2-5|TRBD2|-|TRBV10-1
CASSPGTSGRETLEETQYF
TGCGCCAGCAGCCCTGGGACTAGCGGGAGGGAAACCCTCGAAGAGACCCAGTACTTC
>TRBJ1-1|-|-|TRBV7-8
CASSLVEVNTEAFF
TGTGCCAGCAGCTTAGTTGAGGTGAACACTGAAGCTTTCTTT
>TRBJ1-5|TRBD1|-|TRBV19
CASSINRGGQPQHF
TGTGCCAGTAGTATTAACAGGGGCGGTCAGCCCCAGCATTTT
>TRBJ1-4|TRBD1|-|TRBV28
CASSSDRGTNEKLFF
TGTGCCAGCAGCTCGGACAGGGGAACTAATGAAAAACTGTTTTTT
>TRBJ2-7|-|-|TRBV18
CASSPQALGGRYEQYF
TGTGCCAGCTCACCACAAGCCTTGGGGGGGCGATACGAGCAGTACTTC
>TRBJ1-2|-|-|TRBV28
CASSFIPNYGYTF
TGTGCCAGCAGTTTCATCCCTAACTATGGCTACACCTTC
>TRBJ2-3|-|-|TRBV25-1
CASSYGDTQYF
TGTGCCAGCAGTTACGGAGATACGCAGTATTTT
>TRBJ2-7|-|-|TRBV6-5
CASSYTRVHEQYF
TGTGCCAGCAGTTACACCAGGGTCCACGAGCAGTACTTC
>TRBJ2-3|-|-|TRBV11-2
CASSADVTMADTQYF
TGTGCCAGCAGCGCGGACGTGACTATGGCAGATACGCAGTATTTT
>TRBJ2-4|TRBD2|-|TRBV7-9
CASSLVLAGGPLAKNIQYF
TGTGCCAGCAGCTTAGTTCTAGCGGGAGGGCCTCTAGCCAAAAACATTCAGTACTTC
>TRBJ1-1|TRBD1|-|TRBV7-6
CASSFGTANTEAFF
TGTGCCAGCAGCTTCGGGACAGCAAACACTGAAGCTTTCTTT
>TRBJ2-6|TRBD2|once|TRBV10-2
CASRDGTSGYSGANVLTF
TGCGCCAGCAGGGACGGGACTAGCGGTTACTCTGGGGCCAACGTCCTGACTTTC